The clone carrying this TCR beta chain was recorded once. The data derive from a study of control samples from healthy donors and cancer patients. Sequenced by immunoSEQ multiplex PCR; TCRdb stores in-frame clones only, minus some. This sample has about 100,000 clones, with about 86% found just once. The V end was cut by 2 bases, the J end by 8 bases, with 18 bases between. The CDR3 loop spans 15 amino acids. Germline V gives CDR1 MDHEN, CDR2 SYDVKM. V is TRBV28 and J is TRBJ1-2; no clear D gene. The sequencing sample was made of blood. The TCR originated in a young man in good health. The CDR3 coding sequence is TGTGCCAGCAGTTTAAATCCAGCTGCATTTAGCGGCTACACCTTC. This sequence encodes CASSLNPAAFSGYTF.